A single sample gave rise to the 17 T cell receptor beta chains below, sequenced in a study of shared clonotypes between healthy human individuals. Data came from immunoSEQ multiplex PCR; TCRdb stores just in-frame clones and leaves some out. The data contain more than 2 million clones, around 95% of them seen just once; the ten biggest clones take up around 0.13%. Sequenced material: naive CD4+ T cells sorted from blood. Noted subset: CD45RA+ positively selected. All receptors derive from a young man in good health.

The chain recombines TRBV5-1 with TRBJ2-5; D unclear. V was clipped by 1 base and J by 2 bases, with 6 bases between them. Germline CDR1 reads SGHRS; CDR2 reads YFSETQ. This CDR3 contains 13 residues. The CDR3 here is CASSLYEQETQYF. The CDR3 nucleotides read TGCGCCAGCAGCTTGTATGAACAAGAGACCCAGTACTTC.

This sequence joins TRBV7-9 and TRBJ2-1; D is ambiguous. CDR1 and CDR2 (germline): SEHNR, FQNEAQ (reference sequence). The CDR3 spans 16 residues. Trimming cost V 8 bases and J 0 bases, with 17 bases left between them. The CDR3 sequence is CASLPPGWGSYNEQFF. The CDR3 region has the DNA TGTGCCAGCCTACCGCCCGGGTGGGGCTCCTACAATGAGCAGTTCTTC.

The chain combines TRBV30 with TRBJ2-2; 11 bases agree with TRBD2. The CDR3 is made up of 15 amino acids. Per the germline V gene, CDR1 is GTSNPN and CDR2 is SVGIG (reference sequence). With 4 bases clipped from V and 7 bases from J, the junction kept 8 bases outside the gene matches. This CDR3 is CAWNVASGRIGELFF. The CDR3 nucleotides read TGTGCCTGGAACGTGGCTAGCGGGAGGATCGGGGAGCTGTTTTTT. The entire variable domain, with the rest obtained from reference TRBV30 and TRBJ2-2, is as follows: SQTIHQWPATLVQPVGSPLSLECTVEGTSNPNLYWYRQAAGRGLQLLFYSVGIGQISSEVPQNLSASRPQDRQFILSSKKLLLSDSGFYLCAWNVASGRIGELFFGEGSRLTVL.

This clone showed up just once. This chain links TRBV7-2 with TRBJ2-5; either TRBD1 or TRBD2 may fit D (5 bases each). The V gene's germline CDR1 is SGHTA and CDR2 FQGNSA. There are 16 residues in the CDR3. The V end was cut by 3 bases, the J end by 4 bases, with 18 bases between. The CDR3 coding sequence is TGTGCCAGCAGCTTGGGGACGGACCGGACCGCAGAGACCCAGTACTTC. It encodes CASSLGTDRTAETQYF.

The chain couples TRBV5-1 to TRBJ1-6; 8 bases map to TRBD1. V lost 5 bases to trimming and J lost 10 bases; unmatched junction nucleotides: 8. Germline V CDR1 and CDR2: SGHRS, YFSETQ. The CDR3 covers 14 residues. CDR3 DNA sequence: TGCGCCAGCAGGGTCGGACAGGGACTCTCACCCCTCCACTTT. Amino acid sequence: CASRVGQGLSPLHF.

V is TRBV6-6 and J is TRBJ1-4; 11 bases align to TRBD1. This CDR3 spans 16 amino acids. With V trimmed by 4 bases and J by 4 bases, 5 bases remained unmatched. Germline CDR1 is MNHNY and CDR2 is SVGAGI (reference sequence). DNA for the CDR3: TGTGCCAGCAGTTGGGGACAGGGGGTGGTTAATGAAAAACTGTTTTTT. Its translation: CASSWGQGVVNEKLFF.

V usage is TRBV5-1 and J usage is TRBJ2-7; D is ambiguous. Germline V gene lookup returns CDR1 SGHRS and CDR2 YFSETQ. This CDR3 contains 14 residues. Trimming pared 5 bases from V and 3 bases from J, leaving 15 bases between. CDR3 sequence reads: CASSEAGIGYEQYF. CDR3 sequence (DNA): TGCGCCAGCAGTGAGGCAGGAATTGGCTACGAGCAGTACTTC.

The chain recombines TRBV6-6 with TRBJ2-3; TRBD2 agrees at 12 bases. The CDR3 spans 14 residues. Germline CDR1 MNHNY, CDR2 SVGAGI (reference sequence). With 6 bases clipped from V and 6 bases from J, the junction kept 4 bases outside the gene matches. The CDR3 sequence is CASRPSGGEDTQYF. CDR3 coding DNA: TGTGCCAGCAGGCCTAGCGGGGGGGAGGATACGCAGTATTTT.

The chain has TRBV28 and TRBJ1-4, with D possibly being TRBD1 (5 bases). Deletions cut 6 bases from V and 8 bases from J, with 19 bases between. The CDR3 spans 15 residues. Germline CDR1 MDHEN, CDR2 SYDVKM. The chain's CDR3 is CASSSPGHEGEKLFF. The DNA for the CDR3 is TGTGCCAGCAGCTCTCCGGGCCACGAGGGGGAAAAACTGTTTTTT.

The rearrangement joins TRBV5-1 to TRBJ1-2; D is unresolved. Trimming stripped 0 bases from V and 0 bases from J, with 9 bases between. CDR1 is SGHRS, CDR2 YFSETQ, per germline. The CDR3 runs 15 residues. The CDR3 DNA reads TGCGCCAGCAGCTTGGCCCCCCGTACTAACTATGGCTACACCTTC. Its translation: CASSLAPRTNYGYTF.

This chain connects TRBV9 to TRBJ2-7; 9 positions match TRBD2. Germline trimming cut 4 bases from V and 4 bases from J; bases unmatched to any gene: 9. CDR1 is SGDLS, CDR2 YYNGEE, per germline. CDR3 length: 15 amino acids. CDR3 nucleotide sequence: TGTGCCAGCAGCCCCCAAGCGGGGGGCTCTTACGAGCAGTACTTC. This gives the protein CASSPQAGGSYEQYF.

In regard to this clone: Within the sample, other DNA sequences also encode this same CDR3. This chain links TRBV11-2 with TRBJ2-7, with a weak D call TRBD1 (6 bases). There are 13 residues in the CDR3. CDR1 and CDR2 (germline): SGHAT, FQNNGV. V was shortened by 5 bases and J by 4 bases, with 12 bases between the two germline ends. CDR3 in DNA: TGTGCCAGCAGCCCTCAGGGGAGATACGAGCAGTACTTC. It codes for CASSPQGRYEQYF.

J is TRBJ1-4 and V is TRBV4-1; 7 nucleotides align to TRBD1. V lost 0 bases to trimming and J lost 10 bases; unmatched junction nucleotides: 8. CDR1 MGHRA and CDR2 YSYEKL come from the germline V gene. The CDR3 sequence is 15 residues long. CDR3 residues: CASSQEEQGVGKLFF. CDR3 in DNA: TGCGCCAGCAGCCAAGAGGAGCAGGGGGTCGGAAAACTGTTTTTT.

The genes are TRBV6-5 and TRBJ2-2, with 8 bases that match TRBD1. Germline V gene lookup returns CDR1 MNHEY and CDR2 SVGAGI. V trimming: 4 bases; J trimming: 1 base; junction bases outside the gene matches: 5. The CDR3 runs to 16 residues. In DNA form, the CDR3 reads TGTGCCAGCAGTTTTGCCGGGACAGGGAACACCGGGGAGCTGTTTTTT. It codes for CASSFAGTGNTGELFF.

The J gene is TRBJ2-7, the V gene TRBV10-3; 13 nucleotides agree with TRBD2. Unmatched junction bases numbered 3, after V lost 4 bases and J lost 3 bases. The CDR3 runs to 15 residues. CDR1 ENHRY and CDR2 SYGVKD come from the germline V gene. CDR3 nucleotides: TGTGCCATCAGTGGGAGACTAGCGGGGGGCTACGAGCAGTACTTC. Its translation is CAISGRLAGGYEQYF.

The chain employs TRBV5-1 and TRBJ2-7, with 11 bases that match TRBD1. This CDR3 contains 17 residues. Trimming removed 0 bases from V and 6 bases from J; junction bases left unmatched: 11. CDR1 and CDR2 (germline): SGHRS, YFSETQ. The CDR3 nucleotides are TGCGCCAGCAGCTTGGCTCGCACCGGGACAGGGGGGGCCGAGCAGTACTTC. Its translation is CASSLARTGTGGAEQYF.

CDR3 in DNA: TGTGCCAGCAGAATACCGGGACTAGCAAGGACAGATACGCAGTATTTT. This sequence encodes CASRIPGLARTDTQYF. The rearrangement uses TRBV6-6 and TRBJ2-3; 9 positions agree with TRBD2. V shed 6 bases and J 3 bases; nucleotides not matched to a gene: 10. Germline V gene sequence: CDR1 MNHNY, CDR2 SVGAGI (reference sequence). The CDR3 sequence is 16 residues long.